The source of this T cell receptor beta chain is a study of vaccination effects on CD4 cells after COVID-19. The overall study: Sequencing was preceded by expansion of antigen-specific CD4+ T cells with viral peptide pools in the ViraFEST assay.

On this clone: No antigen is known for it.

Study-level points and caveats: In the late period after vaccination, infection- and vaccine-induced clones contracted markedly.

Germline CDR1 and CDR2: SGHRS and YFSETQ. CDR3 length: 11 amino acids. V dropped 1 base and J dropped 6 bases, with 4 bases sitting between them. The assay was immunoSEQ multiplex PCR, and TCRdb's table has in-frame clones only and misses some. The sample has 50,000 to 60,000 clones; roughly 80% are singletons. Scientists isolated CD4+ T cells after a roughly ten-day culture period ended. Previously uninfected by SARS-CoV-2, the vaccine recipients also showed negative nucleocapsid antibodies. Each culture had half its medium swapped for IL-2 medium on days 3 and 7. The V gene is TRBV5-1, the J gene TRBJ2-5; no clear D. The sequencing here drew on CD4+ T cells from PBMCs cultured without peptide, taken before COVID-19 vaccination. This receptor was identified in a human donor who received a COVID-19 vaccine. The CDR3 region is CASSLKQTQYF. The CDR3 DNA follows: TGCGCCAGCAGCTTGAAGCAGACCCAGTACTTC.